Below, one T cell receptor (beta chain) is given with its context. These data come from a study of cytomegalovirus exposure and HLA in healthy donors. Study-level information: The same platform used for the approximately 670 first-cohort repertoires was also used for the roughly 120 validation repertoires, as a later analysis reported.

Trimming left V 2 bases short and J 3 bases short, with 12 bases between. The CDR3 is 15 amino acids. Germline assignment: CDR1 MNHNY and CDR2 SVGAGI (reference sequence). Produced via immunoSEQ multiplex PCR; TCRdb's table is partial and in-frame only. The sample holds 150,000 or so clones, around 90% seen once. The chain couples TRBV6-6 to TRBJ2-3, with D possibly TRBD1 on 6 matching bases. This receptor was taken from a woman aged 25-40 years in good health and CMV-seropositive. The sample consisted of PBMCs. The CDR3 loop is CASSYPGVGTDTQYF. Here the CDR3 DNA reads TGTGCCAGCAGTTACCCAGGGGTGGGGACAGATACGCAGTATTTT.